The clone carrying this T cell receptor beta chain was detected a few times. The record originates from a study of preoperative IRX-2 immunotherapy in early breast cancer. Here immunoSEQ multiplex PCR was the method, and the copy in TCRdb shows in-frame clones only, minus some. Of approximately 28,000 clones in the sample, around 72% are singletons; the top ten hold less than 7.5%. Treatment here: preoperative locoregional IRX-2 cytokine immunotherapy. The V end lost 4 bases, the J end lost 8 bases, and 8 bases lay between the germline ends. The CDR3 is made up of 12 amino acids. Per the germline V gene, CDR1 is LNHDA and CDR2 is SQIVND (reference sequence).

V and J are TRBV19 and TRBJ1-4; D gene ambiguous. Here the sequenced sample was lymph node tissue, taken after IRX-2 immunotherapy. The sequence derives from a human donor with breast cancer. This CDR3 is CASSTRPEKLFF. In DNA form, the CDR3 reads TGTGCCAGTAGTACCCGACCGGAAAAACTGTTTTTT.